This TCR beta chain stems from a study of human T cells and chemical hapten exposure. Findings of the study overall: The number of TCRs over 1 in 1000 frequency stayed unchanged after DPC. Given that the donors had alopecia, their immune response may differ from that seen in healthy people.

This clonotype was seen at least ten times. Its antigen is as yet unknown. Stated time point: patch test 1, 2 weeks after DPC sensitization. This sample's treatment: therapeutic diphenylcyclopropenone sensitization with weekly scalp DPC. TCRdb re-called the RACE reads with MiXCR, one entry per CDR3 protein. The table lists approximately 400,000 distinct CDR3 sequences, 4.8% of them singletons. CDR3 length equals 13 residues. V was cut by 0 bases and J by 0 bases, with 6 bases left in between. The germline CDR1 and CDR2 sequences are DFQATT and SNEGSKA (reference sequence). The chain uses TRBV20-1 and TRBJ2-7, with a tentative D call TRBD2 (5 bases). The sample was whole blood, taken in connection with sensitization to the hapten diphenylcyclopropenone (DPC). This TCR derives from a woman in her forties or fifties with alopecia areata. Some clones in this sample may be carry-over from other donors' samples. The CDR3 DNA is TGCAGTGCTAGAGACGACTACTCCTACGAGCAGTACTTC. Translated, it gives CSARDDYSYEQYF.